The 5 T cell receptor beta chains presented below share a single source sample, sequenced in a study of CD8 T cells in Susac syndrome. Random-hexamer reverse transcription was applied to roughly 0.5 to 1 ug RNA. From the immunoSEQ multiplex PCR reads, TCRdb called clonotypes with MiXCR, one entry per CDR3 protein. The data show roughly 200,000 distinct CDR3 sequences, around 94% seen once. The sample taken for sequencing was CD4+ T cells from PBMCs. Receptors were obtained from a human donor with Susac syndrome.

J is TRBJ1-1 and V is TRBV6-5, with D possibly being TRBD1 (6 bases). Per the germline V gene, CDR1 is MNHEY and CDR2 is SVGAGI. This CDR3 is built from 14 residues. The ends were cut back, 5 bases at V and 7 bases at J, with 17 bases in the middle. CDR3 nucleotides: TGTGCCAGCAGTCCCCCGGGGGTAGGGGGTGAAGCTTTCTTT. Translated: CASSPPGVGGEAFF.

V gene TRBV14 combines with J gene TRBJ2-3; D possibly corresponds to TRBD2 (5 bases). The CDR3 sequence is 16 residues long. The germline V gene has CDR1 SGHDN and CDR2 FVKESK. V was clipped by 0 bases and J by 4 bases, with 14 bases between them. The CDR3 sequence: CASSQDRGSRSDTQYF. CDR3 sequence (DNA): TGTGCCAGCAGCCAAGATCGGGGTAGCCGATCAGATACGCAGTATTTT.

The chain uses TRBV29-1 and TRBJ1-2; no clear D gene. V lost 4 bases to trimming and J lost 7 bases, with 22 bases between them. The CDR3 has 15 residues. Per germline, CDR1 SQVTM and CDR2 ANQGSEA. The CDR3 sequence: CSVGQDGHPTGGYTF. The CDR3 DNA reads TGCAGCGTTGGCCAAGACGGCCATCCTACTGGTGGCTACACCTTC.

This chain uses TRBV24-1 with TRBJ2-3; D tentatively reads TRBD1 or TRBD2 (5 bases each). Trimming cost V 4 bases and J 0 bases, with 10 bases left between them. The CDR3 has 15 residues. Germline assignment: CDR1 KGHDR and CDR2 SFDVKD. This chain's CDR3 is CATSDRRDSTDTQYF. As DNA, the CDR3 is TGTGCCACCAGTGACAGACGGGACAGCACAGATACGCAGTATTTT.

The V call is TRBV12-3 or TRBV12-4, the J call TRBJ1-2, with TRBD1 as a possible D gene (5 bases). There are 13 residues in the CDR3. V dropped 6 bases and J dropped 6 bases, with 14 bases sitting between them. CDR3 sequence reads: CASSQQVGNGYTF. The CDR3 nucleotides are TGTGCCAGCAGCCAACAGGTGGGGAATGGCTACACCTTC.